The clone carrying this TCR beta chain was detected only a few times. The data were obtained in a study of CD8+ T cells in alopecia areata. Extraction of RNA preceded its reverse transcription into cDNA, which served as the sequencing template. The data were produced by immunoSEQ multiplex PCR, yet TCRdb's version contains in-frame clones alone and is incomplete. The sample contains 200,000 to 250,000 clones, roughly 57% of which appear only once. Germline CDR1 and CDR2: SGHAT and FQNNGV. The CDR3 runs 17 residues. The ends were cut back, 5 bases at V and 1 base at J, with 21 bases in the middle. The clonotype comes from a human donor with alopecia areata. The rearrangement uses TRBV11-2 and TRBJ2-7; TRBD2 might be the D (6 bases). This specimen consisted of CD4+ T cells sorted from blood, obtained at week 0. Written as DNA, the CDR3 is TGTGCCAGCAGCACCTCTCGACGGGGGAATAGTTCCTACGAGCAGTACTTC. Its protein is CASSTSRRGNSSYEQYF.